This T cell receptor (beta chain) was sequenced in a study of cytomegalovirus exposure and HLA in healthy donors. CDR3 length equals 12 residues. Trimming left V 1 base short and J 6 bases short, with 5 bases between. The V gene's germline CDR1 is ENHRY and CDR2 SYGVKD. Repertoires were generated with immunoSEQ multiplex PCR, while TCRdb's copy carries only in-frame clones and drops some. The repertoire holds 230,000 or so clones, with about 86% as singletons. The chain has TRBV10-3 and TRBJ2-3; D remains unclear. Sequenced: PBMCs. This receptor was identified in a woman between 18 and 29 years old in good health and CMV-seronegative. CDR3 coding DNA: TGTGCCATCAGTGAGTTATTTGATACGCAGTATTTT. This translates into CAISELFDTQYF.